The source of this TCR beta chain is a study of shared clonotypes between healthy human individuals. Produced via immunoSEQ multiplex PCR; TCRdb's table is partial and in-frame only. The data contain approximately 2.3 million clones, approximately 93% of them singletons. The CDR3 loop spans 15 amino acids. CDR1 is SGHNT and CDR2 is YYREEE in the germline V gene (reference sequence). V was pared by 4 bases and J by 2 bases, with 2 bases of the junction left unmatched. The source of this sequence is a man aged 18 to 30 in good health. Some clones in this sample may be carry-over from other donors' samples. The source material was naive CD4+ T cells from PBMCs. As for subset: CD45RA+ positively selected. J is TRBJ2-5 and V is TRBV5-4, with 13 bases that match TRBD2. CDR3 sequence reads: CASSRLAGGQETQYF. The CDR3 DNA is TGTGCCAGCAGCCGACTAGCGGGAGGACAAGAGACCCAGTACTTC.